This TCR beta chain emerged from a study of human T cells and chemical hapten exposure. For the study at large: Variation in per-sample TCR yields came mainly from small pooled library volume differences.

Findings and limits, study-wide: DPC sensitization produced no change in TCRs with frequency above 1 in 1000.

There are a few counts of this clonotype. Its antigen is still unknown. The library put unique molecular identifiers onto individual cDNA molecules. How the authors handled the data: Per sample, the median was approximately 96,000 TCRs, with values from around 24,000 to 710,000. TCRdb itself ran the RACE reads through MiXCR, one entry per CDR3 protein. The authors' filters were not applied to this entry. The data contain roughly 130,000 distinct CDR3 sequences, approximately 9.1% of them singletons. The time point was: healthy volunteer bleed at 2 weeks. The total RNA was obtained from whole blood that was not fractionated. Trimming took 5 bases from V and 5 from J; bases not matched to a gene: 7. CDR1 is MNHEY and CDR2 is SMNVEV in the germline V gene (reference sequence). The CDR3 totals 16 residues.

The chain is built from TRBV27 and TRBJ2-5, with TRBD2 matching over 14 bases. The receptor's source is a male donor in good health. Some clones in this sample may be carry-over from other donors' samples. Specimen: whole blood. CDR3 bases: TGTGCCAGCAGTCCACTGACTAGCGGGGGGGCCGAGACCCAGTACTTC. It yields the protein CASSPLTSGGAETQYF.